This TCR beta chain was identified in a study of T-cell reconstitution after alpha-beta-depleted transplantation in children. Study-wide results and caveats: Alpha-beta T cells about two months after transplant reportedly derived from several hundred expanded graft clones. It was newly produced T cells that mostly accounted for T-cell counts and diversity one year after transplant. After transplant, high TCRbeta diversity at day 60 in some patients arose from surviving recipient T cells and thymic progenitors.

The CDR3 is made up of 15 amino acids. V lost 4 bases to trimming and J lost 11 bases, with 22 bases between them. Germline-derived CDR1 and CDR2 are SGDLS and YYNGEE. In this sample, this clonotype turned up many times. Its antigen remains unidentified. A library of TCRbeta sequences, prepared with unique molecular identifiers, was generated. From the PCR reads, TCRdb called clonotypes with MiXCR, one entry per CDR3 protein. The sample lists a few hundred thousand distinct CDR3 sequences; 9.5% to 13% were seen once. The sequence was collected from a boy less than two years old with acute myeloid leukemia, due to receive a stem cell transplant. The chain joins TRBV9 to TRBJ2-1; no firm D call. Sequenced here: PBMCs, sampled before TCRalphabeta/CD19-depleted stem cell transplant. DNA of the CDR3: TGTGCCAGCAGCCCTGTGACCCAGCCCCGGGTCCAGCAGTTCTTC. Translation: CASSPVTQPRVQQFF.